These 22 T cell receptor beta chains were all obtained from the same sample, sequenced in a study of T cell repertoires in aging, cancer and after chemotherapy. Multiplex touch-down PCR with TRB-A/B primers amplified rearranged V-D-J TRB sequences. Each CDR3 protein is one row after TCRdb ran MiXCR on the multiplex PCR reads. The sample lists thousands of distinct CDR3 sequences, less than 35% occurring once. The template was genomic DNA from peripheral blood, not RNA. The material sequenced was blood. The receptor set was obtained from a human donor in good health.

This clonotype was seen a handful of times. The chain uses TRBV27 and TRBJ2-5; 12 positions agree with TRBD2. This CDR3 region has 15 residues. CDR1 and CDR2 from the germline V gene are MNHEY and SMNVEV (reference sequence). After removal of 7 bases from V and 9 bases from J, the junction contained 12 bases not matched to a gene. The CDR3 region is CASTTLAGGSRAQYF. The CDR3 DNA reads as TGTGCCAGCACCACACTAGCGGGGGGAAGTAGGGCCCAGTACTTC.

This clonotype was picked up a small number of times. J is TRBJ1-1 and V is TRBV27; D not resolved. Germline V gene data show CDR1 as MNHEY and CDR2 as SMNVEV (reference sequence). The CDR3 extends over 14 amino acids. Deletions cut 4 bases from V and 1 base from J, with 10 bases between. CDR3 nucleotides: TGTGCCAGCAGTTCGCCTCCGGAGAACACTGAAGCTTTCTTT. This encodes CASSSPPENTEAFF.

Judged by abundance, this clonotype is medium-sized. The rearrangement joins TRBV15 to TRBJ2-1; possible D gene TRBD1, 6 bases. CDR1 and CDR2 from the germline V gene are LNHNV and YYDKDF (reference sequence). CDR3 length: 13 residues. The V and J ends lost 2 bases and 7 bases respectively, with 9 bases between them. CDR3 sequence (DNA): TGTGCCACCAGCAGAAGGGGGACGAATGAGCAGTTCTTC. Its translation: CATSRRGTNEQFF.

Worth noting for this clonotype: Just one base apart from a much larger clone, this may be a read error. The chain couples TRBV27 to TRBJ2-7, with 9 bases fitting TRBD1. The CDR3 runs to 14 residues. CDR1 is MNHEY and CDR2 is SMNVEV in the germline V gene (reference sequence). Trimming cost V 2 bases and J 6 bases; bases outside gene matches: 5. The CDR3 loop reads CASSLNRGRCEQYF. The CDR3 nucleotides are TGTGCCAGCAGTTTAAACAGGGGGCGGTGCGAGCAGTACTTC.

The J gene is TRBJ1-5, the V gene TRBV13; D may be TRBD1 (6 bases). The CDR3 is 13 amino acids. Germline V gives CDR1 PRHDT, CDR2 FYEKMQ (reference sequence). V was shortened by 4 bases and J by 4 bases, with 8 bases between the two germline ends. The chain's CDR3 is CASSSDRNQPQHF. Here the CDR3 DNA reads TGTGCCAGCAGCTCGGACAGAAATCAGCCCCAGCATTTT.

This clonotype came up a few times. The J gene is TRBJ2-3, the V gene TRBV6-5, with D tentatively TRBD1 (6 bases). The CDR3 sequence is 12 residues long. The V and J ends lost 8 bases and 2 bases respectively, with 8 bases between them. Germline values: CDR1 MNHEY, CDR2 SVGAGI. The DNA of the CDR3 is TGTGCCAGCGGGGGCTCCACAGATACGCAGTATTTT. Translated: CASGGSTDTQYF.

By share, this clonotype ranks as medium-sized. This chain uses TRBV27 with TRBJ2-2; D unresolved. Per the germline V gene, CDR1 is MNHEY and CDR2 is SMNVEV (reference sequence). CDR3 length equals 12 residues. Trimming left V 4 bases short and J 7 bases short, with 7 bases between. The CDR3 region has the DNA TGTGCCAGCAGTTATCATCGCGGGGAGCTGTTTTTT. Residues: CASSYHRGELFF.

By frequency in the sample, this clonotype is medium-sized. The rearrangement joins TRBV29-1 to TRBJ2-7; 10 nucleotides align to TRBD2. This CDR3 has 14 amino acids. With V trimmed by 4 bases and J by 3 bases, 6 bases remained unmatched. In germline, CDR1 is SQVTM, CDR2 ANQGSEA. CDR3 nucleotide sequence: TGCAGCGTTGGCCGTCTAGCGGGGGACTACGAGCAGTACTTC. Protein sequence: CSVGRLAGDYEQYF.

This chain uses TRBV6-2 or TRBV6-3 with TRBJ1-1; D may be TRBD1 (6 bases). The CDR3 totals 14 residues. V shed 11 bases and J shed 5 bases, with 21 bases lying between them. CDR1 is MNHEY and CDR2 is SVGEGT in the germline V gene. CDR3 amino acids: CAAINGDKRTEAFF. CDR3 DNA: TGTGCCGCCATCAACGGGGACAAACGGACTGAAGCTTTCTTT.

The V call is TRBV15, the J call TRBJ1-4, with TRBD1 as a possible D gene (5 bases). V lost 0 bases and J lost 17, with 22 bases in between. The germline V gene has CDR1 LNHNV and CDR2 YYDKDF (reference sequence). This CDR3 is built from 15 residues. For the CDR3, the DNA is TGTGCCACCAGCAGAGATCGGGGGAGATTTGATCTCAACTTTTTT. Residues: CATSRDRGRFDLNFF.

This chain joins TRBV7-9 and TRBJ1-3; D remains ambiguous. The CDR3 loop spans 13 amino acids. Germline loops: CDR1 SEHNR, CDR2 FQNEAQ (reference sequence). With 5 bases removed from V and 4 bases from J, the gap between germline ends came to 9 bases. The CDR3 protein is CASSGVVGNTIYF. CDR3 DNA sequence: TGTGCCAGCAGCGGAGTTGTGGGAAACACCATATATTTT.

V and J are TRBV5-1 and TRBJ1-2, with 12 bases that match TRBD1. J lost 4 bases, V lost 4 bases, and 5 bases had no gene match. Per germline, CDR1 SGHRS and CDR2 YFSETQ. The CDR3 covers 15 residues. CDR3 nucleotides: TGCGCCAGCAGCCTGGGACAGGGGGCCCTCTATGGCTACACCTTC. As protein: CASSLGQGALYGYTF. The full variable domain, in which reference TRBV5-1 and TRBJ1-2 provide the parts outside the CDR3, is KAGVTQTPRYLIKTRGQQVTLSCSPISGHRSVSWYQQTPGQGLQFLFEYFSETQRNKGNFPGRFSGRQFSNSRSEMNVSTLELGDSALYLCASSLGQGALYGYTFGSGTRLTVV.

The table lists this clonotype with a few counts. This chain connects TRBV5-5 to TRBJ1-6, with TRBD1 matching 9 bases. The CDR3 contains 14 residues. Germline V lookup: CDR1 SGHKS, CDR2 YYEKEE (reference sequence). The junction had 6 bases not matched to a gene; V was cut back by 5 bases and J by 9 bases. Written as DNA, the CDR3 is TGTGCCAGCAGAGCGGGACAGGGCTTTTCACCCCTCCACTTT. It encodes CASRAGQGFSPLHF.

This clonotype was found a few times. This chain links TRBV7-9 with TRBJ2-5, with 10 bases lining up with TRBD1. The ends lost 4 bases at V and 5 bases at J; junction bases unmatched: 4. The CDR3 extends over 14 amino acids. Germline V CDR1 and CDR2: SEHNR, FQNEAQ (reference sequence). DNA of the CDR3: TGTGCCAGCAGCTATGCGGGACAGGGGGAGACCCAGTACTTC. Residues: CASSYAGQGETQYF.

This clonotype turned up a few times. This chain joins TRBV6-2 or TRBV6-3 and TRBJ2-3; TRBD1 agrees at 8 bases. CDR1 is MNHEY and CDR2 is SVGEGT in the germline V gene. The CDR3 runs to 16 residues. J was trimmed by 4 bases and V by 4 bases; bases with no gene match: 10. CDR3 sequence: CASSSYRGFSADTQYF. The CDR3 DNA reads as TGTGCCAGCAGTTCATACAGGGGGTTCAGCGCAGATACGCAGTATTTT.

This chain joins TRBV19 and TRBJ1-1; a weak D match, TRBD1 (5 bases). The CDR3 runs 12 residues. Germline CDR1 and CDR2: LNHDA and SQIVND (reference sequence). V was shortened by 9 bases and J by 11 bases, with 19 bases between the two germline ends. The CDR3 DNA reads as TGTGCCAGCGGTCGGGGCAGGGACGGGGCTTTCTTT. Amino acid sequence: CASGRGRDGAFF.

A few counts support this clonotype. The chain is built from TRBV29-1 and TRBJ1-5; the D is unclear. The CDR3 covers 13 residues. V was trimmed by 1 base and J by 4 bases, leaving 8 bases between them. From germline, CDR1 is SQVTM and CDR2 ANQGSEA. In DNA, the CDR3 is TGCAGCGTTGAAGTAGTTAAGAATCAGCCCCAGCATTTT. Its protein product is CSVEVVKNQPQHF.

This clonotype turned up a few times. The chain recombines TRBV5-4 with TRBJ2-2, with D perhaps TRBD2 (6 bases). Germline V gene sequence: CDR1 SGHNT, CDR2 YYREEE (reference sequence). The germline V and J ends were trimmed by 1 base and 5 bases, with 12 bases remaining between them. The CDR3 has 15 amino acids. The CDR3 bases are TGTGCCAGCAGCTTGAAAAGGGGAGGTACCGGGGAGCTGTTTTTT. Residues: CASSLKRGGTGELFF.

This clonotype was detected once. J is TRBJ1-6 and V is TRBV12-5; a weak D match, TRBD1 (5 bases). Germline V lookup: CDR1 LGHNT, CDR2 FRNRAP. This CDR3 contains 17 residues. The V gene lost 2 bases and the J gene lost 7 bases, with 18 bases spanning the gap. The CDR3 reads CASGLRLGQGLNSPLHF. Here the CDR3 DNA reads TGTGCTAGTGGTTTGAGGTTGGGTCAGGGATTGAATTCACCCCTCCACTTT. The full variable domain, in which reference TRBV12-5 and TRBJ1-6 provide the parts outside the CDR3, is DARVTQTPRHKVTEMGQEVTMRCQPILGHNTVFWYRQTMMQGLELLAYFRNRAPLDDSGMPKDRFSAEMPDATLATLKIQPSEPRDSAVYFCASGLRLGQGLNSPLHFGNGTRLTVT.

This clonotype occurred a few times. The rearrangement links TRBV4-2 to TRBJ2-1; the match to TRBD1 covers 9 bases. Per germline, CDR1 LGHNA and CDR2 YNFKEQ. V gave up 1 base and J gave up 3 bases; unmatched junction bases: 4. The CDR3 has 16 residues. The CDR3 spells CASSQAGQGIYNEQFF. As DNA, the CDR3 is TGTGCCAGCAGCCAAGCAGGACAGGGGATCTACAATGAGCAGTTCTTC.

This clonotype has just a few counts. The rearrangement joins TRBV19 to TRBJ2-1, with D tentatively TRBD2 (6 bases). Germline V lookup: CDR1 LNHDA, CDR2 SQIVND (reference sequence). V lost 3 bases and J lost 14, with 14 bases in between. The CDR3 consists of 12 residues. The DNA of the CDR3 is TGTGCCAGTAGTATTGACGGGAGTATAAAGTTCTTC. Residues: CASSIDGSIKFF.

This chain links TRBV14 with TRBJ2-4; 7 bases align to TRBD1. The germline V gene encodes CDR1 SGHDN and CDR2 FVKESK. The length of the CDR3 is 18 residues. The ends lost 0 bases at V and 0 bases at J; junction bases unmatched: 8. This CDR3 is CASSQEGQGVGAKNIQYF. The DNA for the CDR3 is TGTGCCAGCAGCCAAGAAGGGCAGGGGGTCGGAGCCAAAAACATTCAGTACTTC.